This TCR beta chain was identified during a study of blood T cell repertoires in COVID-19 (dated by TCRdb to 2018 to 2020). In the study overall: Recovered participants in ImmuneRACE Cohort 3 were defined as having two consecutive negative NP/OP PCR tests, clearance from a healthcare professional, or resolution of symptoms. Deeply sampled blood TCRbeta repertoires from subjects exposed to, actively infected with, or recovered from COVID-19 were included in the dataset. The material from the prospective study consisted of cDNA or gDNA derived from T cells, B-cell-depleted T cells, or PBMCs. Sample metadata almost always included a de-identified subject ID, COVID-19 status, age in years and sex. Samples were obtained from the ongoing ImmuneRACE study (first 160 participants) and from 1,200 or so subjects provided by 6 global collaborators. HLA class I and class II types, where available, came from metadata supplied by the sample provider rather than from assay-based typing. The repertoires were released in a freely available public database meant as a resource for research on the immune response to SARS-CoV-2. Samples covering the acute and convalescent phases of COVID-19 were provided by collaborators in the United States, Italy and Spain.

The immunoSEQ Assay, a bias-controlled multiplex PCR, was used to amplify TCRbeta CDR3 regions from genomic DNA. As for the authors' bioinformatics: The number of nucleated cells in each sample was estimated from the amplification of reference gene primers within the assay. Sequence reads were collapsed and filtered to measure the absolute abundance of every unique TCRbeta CDR3 rearrangement. For each sample, productive Simpson clonality was calculated as the square root of Simpson's diversity index across productive rearrangements. As stored in TCRdb, this immuneACCESS dataset retains in-frame rearrangements with V and J assigned. A fraction of the clones does not appear; measured against another copy, unresolved V genes explain less than half of the discrepancy, and the remainder lacks a known reason. V, J and clone size reflect that table, while D and trimming were determined from the DNA. This sample holds around 300,000 clones; 88% were observed only once. The ten largest clones represent roughly 2% of the sample.

The paper's findings and limits, for the study overall: The amount of clinical and demographic metadata varied by source and participant and was provided uncurated.

Worth noting for this clone: Which antigen it targets is not known. One base away there is no much larger clone; base qualities are not given.

In the prospective study, participants were roughly 18 to 100 years old, resided in fewer than 25 geographic areas of the United States, and were enrolled through a virtual design. To assign participants to cohorts, the prospective study relied on clinical history that participants themselves reported in a screening survey and a study questionnaire. Each participant in the prospective study had whole blood, serum and a nasopharyngeal or oropharyngeal swab collected by mobile phlebotomists. Participants in the prospective study had the option to provide additional blood draws and questionnaires over an approximately 2-month period. Before DNA extraction, prospective study blood samples were shipped either frozen or at room temperature. The CDR3 goes from the cysteine to the phenylalanine over 15 residues. Solely the CDR3 DNA is kept, with 45 bases framed from the first base. V is pared back by 5 bases and J by 0 bases, with 11 bases lying between the germline termini. Sequences MNHEY (CDR1) and SVGEGT (CDR2) are obtained from the germline V gene.

This receptor chain uses TRBV6-2 or TRBV6-3 and TRBJ1-5; D gene: possibly TRBD1, on 5 matching bases. The sample consisted of PBMCs or T cells enriched from blood (not recorded which). The TCR comes from a woman aged 55 to 70 in a cohort exposed to, infected with or recovered from COVID-19 (not recorded which). CDR3 reads: CASSDRQFSNQPQHF. The sequenced DNA: TGTGCCAGCAGTGACCGACAGTTTAGCAATCAGCCCCAGCATTTT.